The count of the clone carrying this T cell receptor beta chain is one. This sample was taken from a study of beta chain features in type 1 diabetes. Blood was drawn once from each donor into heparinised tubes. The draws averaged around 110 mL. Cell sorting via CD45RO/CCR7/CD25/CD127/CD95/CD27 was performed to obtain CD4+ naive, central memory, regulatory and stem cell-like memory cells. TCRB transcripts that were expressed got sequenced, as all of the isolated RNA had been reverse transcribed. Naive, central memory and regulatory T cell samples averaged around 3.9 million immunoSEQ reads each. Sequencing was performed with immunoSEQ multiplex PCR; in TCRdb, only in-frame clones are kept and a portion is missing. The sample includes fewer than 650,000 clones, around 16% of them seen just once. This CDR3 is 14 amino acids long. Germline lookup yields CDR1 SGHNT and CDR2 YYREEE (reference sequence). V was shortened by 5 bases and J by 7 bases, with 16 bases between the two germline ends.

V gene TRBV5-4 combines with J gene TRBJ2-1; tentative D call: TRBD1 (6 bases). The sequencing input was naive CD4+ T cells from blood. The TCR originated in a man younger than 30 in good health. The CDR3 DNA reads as TGTGCCAGCAGTCATGGACAGACGAGGAATGAGCAGTTCTTC. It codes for CASSHGQTRNEQFF.